This T cell receptor (beta chain) was found in a study of blood T cell repertoires in COVID-19. Study-wide background: The United States, Italy and Spain provided the acute and convalescent COVID-19 samples. PBMCs, B-cell-depleted T cells, or T cells were the source of the cDNA or gDNA that made up the material.

As originally analysed: It was from reference gene primer amplification that nucleated cell counts were estimated. Measured with immunoSEQ multiplex PCR; TCRdb has only the in-frame clones, and not every one. D and trimming were read from the DNA, whereas the V and J calls and clone size are those reported in that table. The repertoire consists of under 300,000 clones, with more than 80% occurring once and the leading ten covering about 3%. This CDR3 has 17 residues. Germline-derived CDR1 and CDR2 are SGDLS and YYNGEE. Trimming took 3 bases from V and 5 from J; bases not matched to a gene: 9. The sequenced sample was peripheral blood. V and J are TRBV9 and TRBJ2-2, with 11 bases fitting TRBD2. The sequence was obtained from a woman in her thirties with active or convalescent COVID-19. The CDR3 is CASSEPGLAGETGELFF. The CDR3 nucleotides read TGTGCCAGCAGCGAACCCGGACTAGCGGGCGAAACCGGGGAGCTGTTTTTT.